Listed below are T cell receptor beta chains from one sample, sequenced in a study of blood T cell repertoires in COVID-19. Sequencing used immunoSEQ multiplex PCR; TCRdb keeps in-frame clones, though not all of them. There are about 150,000 clones in the sample; 70% to 90% occur only once, and over 4.5% lies in the top ten. The sample was peripheral blood. All receptors come from a human donor in a cohort sampled during active COVID-19. The CDR3 runs from the conserved cysteine through the conserved F or W. Fields, in order: V gene, J gene, D gene, clone size, CDR3 protein, CDR3 DNA. D genes are given only for firm matches. Size tells how often a clone was seen (once, few, many) or the class of an expanded clone, and some rows leave it out.

V: TRBV18
J: TRBJ1-5
D: TRBD1
size: NA
CDR3: CASSKDRGPFQPQHF
DNA: TGTGCCAGCTCAAAGGACAGGGGTCCTTTTCAGCCCCAGCATTTT

V: TRBV28
J: TRBJ2-7
D: TRBD1
size: NA
CDR3: CASSAQGARDEQYF
DNA: TGTGCCAGCAGTGCACAGGGGGCGAGAGACGAGCAGTACTTC

V: TRBV7-2
J: TRBJ1-6
D: NA
size: NA
CDR3: CASSYRQAGNSPLHF
DNA: TGTGCCAGCAGCTATAGACAAGCAGGAAATTCACCCCTCCACTTT

V: TRBV28
J: TRBJ2-5
D: TRBD2
size: NA
CDR3: CASSPPSGGHQETQYF
DNA: TGTGCCAGCAGCCCCCCTAGCGGAGGACATCAAGAGACCCAGTACTTC

V: TRBV6-5
J: TRBJ1-5
D: NA
size: NA
CDR3: CASSLRGGDQPQHF
DNA: TGTGCCAGCAGTCTTCGTGGAGGGGACCAGCCCCAGCATTTT

V: TRBV7-9
J: TRBJ1-2
D: NA
size: NA
CDR3: CASSSGRTTTNYGYTF
DNA: TGTGCCAGCAGCTCCGGACGGACGACTACTAACTATGGCTACACCTTC

V: TRBV5-1
J: TRBJ1-1
D: TRBD1
size: NA
CDR3: CASSSHRGAEAFF
DNA: TGCGCCAGCAGCTCACACAGGGGGGCTGAAGCTTTCTTT

V: TRBV14
J: TRBJ2-1
D: TRBD2
size: once
CDR3: CASSQGETGTSGNEQFF
DNA: TGTGCCAGCAGCCAAGGGGAAACCGGGACTAGCGGAAATGAGCAGTTCTTC

V: TRBV18
J: TRBJ2-1
D: TRBD1
size: NA
CDR3: CASSPAGTVGEQFF
DNA: TGTGCCAGCTCACCGGCTGGGACAGTAGGCGAGCAGTTCTTC

V: TRBV11-3
J: TRBJ2-7
D: NA
size: NA
CDR3: CASSLVAGEQYF
DNA: TGTGCCAGCAGCCTGGTGGCTGGTGAGCAGTACTTC

V: TRBV7-6
J: TRBJ2-1
D: NA
size: once
CDR3: CASSSPGTHYNEQFF
DNA: TGTGCCAGCAGCTCCCCCGGGACACACTACAATGAGCAGTTCTTC

V: TRBV12-5
J: TRBJ2-1
D: NA
size: NA
CDR3: CASGLTLSGDNEQFF
DNA: TGTGCTAGTGGCCTGACCCTTAGCGGAGACAATGAGCAGTTCTTC

V: TRBV6-5
J: TRBJ2-1
D: TRBD2
size: NA
CDR3: CASIGRTSDHNEQFF
DNA: TGTGCCAGCATTGGCAGAACTAGCGACCACAATGAGCAGTTCTTC

V: TRBV5-6
J: TRBJ1-2
D: NA
size: NA
CDR3: CASSPGGYGYTF
DNA: TGTGCCAGCAGCCCGGGGGGGTATGGCTACACCTTC

V: TRBV6-5
J: TRBJ2-5
D: NA
size: NA
CDR3: CASSYLAGINQETQYF
DNA: TGTGCCAGCAGTTACTTGGCAGGGATTAATCAAGAGACCCAGTACTTC

V: TRBV28
J: TRBJ1-6
D: TRBD1
size: NA
CDR3: CASSLEGQGAGNSPLHF
DNA: TGTGCCAGCAGTTTAGAGGGACAGGGGGCAGGTAATTCACCCCTCCACTTT

V: TRBV7-9
J: TRBJ1-1
D: TRBD1
size: NA
CDR3: CASSLGTGEMNTEAFF
DNA: TGTGCCAGCAGCTTAGGGACAGGGGAGATGAACACTGAAGCTTTCTTT

V: TRBV6-2/TRBV6-3
J: TRBJ1-1
D: NA
size: NA
CDR3: CASSYDWGRGTEAFF
DNA: TGTGCCAGCAGTTACGACTGGGGGCGAGGCACTGAAGCTTTCTTT

V: TRBV7-2
J: TRBJ2-7
D: NA
size: NA
CDR3: CASSPLVAAHSYEQYF
DNA: TGTGCCAGCAGCCCTTTGGTAGCGGCCCACTCCTACGAGCAGTACTTC

V: TRBV5-4
J: TRBJ2-7
D: NA
size: NA
CDR3: CASSPGREGYEQYF
DNA: TGTGCCAGCAGCCCCGGACGGGAAGGTTACGAGCAGTACTTC

V: TRBV6-2/TRBV6-3
J: TRBJ2-2
D: TRBD1
size: NA
CDR3: CASSPEGQGKFGELFF
DNA: TGTGCCAGCAGTCCCGAGGGACAGGGGAAGTTCGGGGAGCTGTTTTTT

V: TRBV7-2
J: TRBJ2-3
D: TRBD2
size: NA
CDR3: CASSLKGLVATQYF
DNA: TGTGCCAGCAGCTTAAAAGGACTAGTTGCTACGCAGTATTTT

V: TRBV3-1/TRBV3-2
J: TRBJ1-1
D: NA
size: NA
CDR3: CASSQARGTEAFF
DNA: TGTGCCAGCAGCCAAGCCCGGGGCACTGAAGCTTTCTTT

V: TRBV4-1
J: TRBJ2-7
D: TRBD2
size: NA
CDR3: CASSQERSGLYYEQYF
DNA: TGCGCCAGCAGCCAAGAGAGGTCGGGACTATACTACGAGCAGTACTTC

V: TRBV7-2
J: TRBJ1-2
D: TRBD1
size: NA
CDR3: CASSLKGAGGYTF
DNA: TGTGCCAGCAGCTTAAAGGGGGCGGGAGGCTACACCTTC